This T cell receptor (beta chain) derives from a study of blood T cell repertoires in COVID-19 (dated by TCRdb to about 2020). Study-wide context: Samples covering the acute and convalescent phases of COVID-19 were provided by collaborators in the United States, Italy and Spain. Nearly every sample came with metadata listing a de-identified subject ID, COVID-19 status, age in years and sex. Subjects who had been exposed to COVID-19, were actively infected with it, or had recovered from it provided the deeply sampled blood TCRbeta repertoires that made up the dataset. The prospective study material was composed of cDNA or gDNA derived from T cells, B-cell-depleted T cells, or PBMCs. The repertoires were made available in a free public database intended to serve as a resource for research on the immune response to SARS-CoV-2. Samples were obtained from the ongoing ImmuneRACE study (first 160 participants) and from some 1,300 subjects provided by 6 global collaborators. HLA class I and class II types, where available, came from metadata supplied by the sample provider rather than from assay-based typing.

The CDR3 holds 13 amino acids from the cysteine to the phenylalanine. Only the CDR3 portion is preserved as DNA: 39 bases, with reading frame beginning at the first base. Trimming at the junction amounts to 0 bases on V and 8 bases on J, and the germline ends lie 5 bases apart. Participants in the prospective study were aged about 18 to 95 years, lived in 20 to 25 United States geographic areas, and enrolled through a virtual design. To assign participants to cohorts, the prospective study relied on clinical history that participants themselves reported in a screening survey and a study questionnaire. ImmuneRACE Cohort 3 recovered participants were defined by two consecutive negative NP/OP PCR tests, healthcare professional clearance, or symptom resolution. Mobile phlebotomists in the prospective study collected whole blood, serum and a nasopharyngeal or oropharyngeal swab from every participant. Over a 2-month period, participants in the prospective study had the option of providing additional blood draws and questionnaires. Blood samples from the prospective study were shipped frozen or at room temperature prior to DNA extraction.

The immunoSEQ Assay, a bias-controlled multiplex PCR, was used to amplify TCRbeta CDR3 regions from genomic DNA. In the source study's methods: Within the assay, amplification of reference gene primers was used to estimate how many nucleated cells each sample contained. Sequence reads were collapsed and filtered to measure the absolute abundance of every unique TCRbeta CDR3 rearrangement. Productive Simpson clonality was computed per sample as the square root of Simpson's diversity index over productive rearrangements. TCRdb carries this immuneACCESS record with in-frame sequences only. Its versions omit some clonotypes, under half of them owing to an unresolved V gene in the studies checked, with the rest unexplained. V and J calls and clone size come straight from that table; D and trimming were deduced from the DNA. This sample lists a few hundred thousand clones; roughly 79% were detected once. About 15% of the sample comes from the top ten.

Study-wide conclusions, independent of this receptor: The quantity of clinical and demographic metadata differed by source and by participant and was supplied without curation.

With respect to this clone: The clone's antigen remains unknown. No base-level quality is on record; no much larger clone is a single base apart.

Sequencing was done on a sample of PBMCs or T cells enriched from blood (not recorded which). The source is a man aged 35-49 years who had recovered from COVID-19. This chain joins TRBV12-3 or TRBV12-4 to TRBJ1-6, with the D gene too uncertain to name. The encoded CDR3 is CASSLALDSPLHF. The sequenced DNA: TGTGCCAGCAGTTTAGCGCTAGATTCACCCCTCCACTTT.